The 25 T cell receptor beta chains listed next were all sequenced from one sample in a study of blood T cell repertoires in COVID-19. Assay used: immunoSEQ multiplex PCR; TCRdb lists only in-frame clones, some missing. The table has around 67,000 clones, 60% to 75% seen once; the top ten hold 35% to 40%. Sequenced: peripheral blood. Source of these receptors: a woman in her sixties or seventies with acute or convalescent COVID-19.

The V gene is TRBV6-6, the J gene TRBJ1-2, with a weak D call TRBD1 (6 bases). The germline gives CDR1 MNHNY, CDR2 SVGAGI (reference sequence). The V end was cut by 7 bases, the J end by 6 bases, with 27 bases between. The length of the CDR3 is 17 residues. The CDR3 nucleotides read TGTGCCAGCACTCGCTCCCGAACAGGGCTTGAGTTGGATGGCTACACCTTC. Its protein is CASTRSRTGLELDGYTF.

The chain joins TRBV5-1 to TRBJ2-5; TRBD1 matches at 7 bases. This CDR3 is 14 amino acids long. V lost 5 bases to trimming and J lost 5 bases; unmatched junction nucleotides: 9. From germline, CDR1 is SGHRS and CDR2 YFSETQ. CDR3 protein: CASSWRQGHETQYF. In DNA, the CDR3 is TGCGCCAGCAGTTGGAGACAGGGCCACGAGACCCAGTACTTC.

V usage is TRBV11-2 and J usage is TRBJ1-1; D gene unclear. Germline assignment: CDR1 SGHAT and CDR2 FQNNGV. V shed 3 bases and J shed 6 bases, with 11 bases lying between them. This CDR3 region has 13 residues. The CDR3 region is CASSFAARAEAFF. The CDR3 bases are TGTGCCAGCAGCTTCGCCGCCCGGGCTGAAGCTTTCTTT.

The rearrangement joins TRBV10-3 to TRBJ2-2, with 8 bases fitting TRBD1. This CDR3 spans 16 amino acids. CDR1 and CDR2 (germline): ENHRY, SYGVKD. V was clipped by 3 bases and J by 4 bases; unmatched bases: 7. The DNA for the CDR3 is TGTGCCATCAGTGAATTGCAGGGGGCTGGCACCGGGGAGCTGTTTTTT. Its protein is CAISELQGAGTGELFF.

This chain links TRBV13 with TRBJ1-4; D remains ambiguous. Germline V gives CDR1 PRHDT, CDR2 FYEKMQ (reference sequence). The CDR3 totals 13 residues. The V gene lost 7 bases and the J gene lost 6 bases, with 12 bases spanning the gap. CDR3 coding DNA: TGTGCCAGCAAGCAGCGTATAGATGAAAAACTGTTTTTT. Its translation: CASKQRIDEKLFF.

The chain is built from TRBV5-6 and TRBJ2-3; 9 bases match TRBD2. This CDR3 comprises 16 residues. The germline V gene encodes CDR1 SGHDT and CDR2 YYEEEE. The V gene end was trimmed by 4 bases and the J gene end by 2 bases; junction bases not matched to a gene: 8. The CDR3 loop is CASSATSGYDTDTQYF. Here the CDR3 DNA reads TGTGCCAGCAGCGCGACTAGCGGATACGACACAGATACGCAGTATTTT.

The chain recombines TRBV28 with TRBJ1-1, with D maybe TRBD1 (5 bases). This CDR3 comprises 14 residues. CDR1 is MDHEN, CDR2 SYDVKM, per germline. Trimming took off 5 bases at V and 8 bases at J, with 18 bases between the two ends. CDR3 amino acids: CASSPRDYRSEAFF. The CDR3 DNA is TGTGCCAGCAGTCCACGGGACTACAGGTCCGAAGCTTTCTTT.

This clone was detected once. The rearrangement uses TRBV3-1 (or the pseudogene TRBV3-2) and TRBJ1-6, with 8 positions matching TRBD1. The V segment lost 2 bases and the J segment 10 bases; nucleotides outside the gene matches: 4. From germline, CDR1 is LGHDT and CDR2 YNNKEL (reference sequence). This CDR3 spans 14 amino acids. As DNA, the CDR3 is TGTGCCAGCAGCCAAAGTCAGGGGGCGTCACCCCTCCACTTT. Its translation is CASSQSQGASPLHF.

This chain links TRBV5-1 with TRBJ1-1; 7 bases match TRBD1. V was clipped by 9 bases and J by 3 bases; unmatched bases: 8. The germline gives CDR1 SGHRS, CDR2 YFSETQ. The CDR3 sequence is 13 residues long. Written as DNA, the CDR3 is TGCGCCAACACCCAAACAGGGGACACTGAAGCTTTCTTT. Translation: CANTQTGDTEAFF.

The chain joins TRBV12-3 or TRBV12-4 to TRBJ1-4; no clear D. The CDR3 loop spans 13 amino acids. The V end lost 3 bases, the J end lost 5 bases, and 7 bases lay between the germline ends. The CDR3 region is CASSFGGNEKLFF. The CDR3 region has the DNA TGTGCCAGCAGTTTCGGCGGAAATGAAAAACTGTTTTTT.

This clone was found once. This sequence joins TRBV5-4 and TRBJ1-1; D call uncertain. With 4 bases removed from V and 0 bases from J, the gap between germline ends came to 16 bases. This CDR3 contains 16 residues. CDR1 SGHNT and CDR2 YYREEE come from the germline V gene (reference sequence). CDR3: CASSPNFAGLNTEAFF. The CDR3 DNA follows: TGTGCCAGCAGCCCTAATTTCGCGGGCCTGAACACTGAAGCTTTCTTT.

Regarding this clone: One end of the junction does not line up with germline, which may come from a read error. Written as DNA, the CDR3 is TGTGCCAGTACTATAAGGTCGGGGACAGATACGCAGTATTTT. Its protein product is CASTIRSGTDTQYF. The chain has TRBV19 and TRBJ2-3; possibly TRBD2 for D (5 bases). Looked up from germline, CDR1 is LNHDA and CDR2 is SQIVND (reference sequence). The CDR3 is made up of 14 amino acids.

The chain joins TRBV6-4 to TRBJ2-3, with 12 bases aligning to TRBD2. This CDR3 spans 16 amino acids. V lost 6 bases, J lost 5 bases, and 9 bases stayed unmatched. Germline V lookup: CDR1 MRHNA, CDR2 SNTAGT. The CDR3 DNA sequence: TGTGCCAGCAGCCGGATTTCGGGACTAGCGGGAGATACGCAGTATTTT. This gives the protein CASSRISGLAGDTQYF.

This clone was detected once. The gene calls are TRBV6-5 and TRBJ1-6, with 7 bases identical to TRBD1. Trimming at V came to 6 bases and at J to 10 bases, leaving 9 bases not matched to a gene. The CDR3 is made up of 14 amino acids. The germline gives CDR1 MNHEY, CDR2 SVGAGI. CDR3 nucleotide sequence: TGTGCCAGCAGGCCGTGGACAGGAGGGTCACCCCTCCACTTT. It is translated as CASRPWTGGSPLHF.

J is TRBJ2-1 and V is TRBV7-2; TRBD2 agrees at 10 bases. This CDR3 has 17 amino acids. CDR1 and CDR2 (germline): SGHTA, FQGNSA. The V segment lost 5 bases and the J segment 0 bases; nucleotides outside the gene matches: 7. CDR3 DNA: TGTGCCAGCAGCGAGAGGCCTAGCGGGAGCTCCTACAATGAGCAGTTCTTC. It yields the protein CASSERPSGSSYNEQFF.

The rearrangement links TRBV27 to TRBJ1-6; the D gene is possibly TRBD1 (6 bases). This CDR3 region has 14 residues. With 2 bases removed from V and 7 bases from J, the gap between germline ends came to 9 bases. Per germline, CDR1 MNHEY and CDR2 SMNVEV (reference sequence). CDR3 nucleotides: TGTGCCAGCAGTTTAGGGGGCAGAAATTCACCCCTCCACTTT. Its protein is CASSLGGRNSPLHF.

The rearrangement uses TRBV18 and TRBJ1-5, with D tentatively TRBD1 (6 bases). The CDR3 sequence is 16 residues long. V gave up 0 bases and J gave up 5 bases, with 14 bases separating them. CDR1 and CDR2 (germline): KGHSH, LQKENI. CDR3 in amino acids: CASSPPSGTSYQPQHF. The CDR3 DNA is TGTGCCAGCTCACCACCGTCAGGGACAAGTTATCAGCCCCAGCATTTT.

The V call is TRBV15, the J call TRBJ1-2; 7 bases map to TRBD1. Germline assignment: CDR1 LNHNV and CDR2 YYDKDF (reference sequence). V trimming: 9 bases; J trimming: 3 bases; junction bases outside the gene matches: 10. This CDR3 comprises 14 residues. The CDR3 bases are TGTGCCACGCGCGTGCAGGGGGAGGACTATGGCTACACCTTC. Translated, it gives CATRVQGEDYGYTF.

This sequence joins TRBV29-1 and TRBJ2-3, with 11 bases fitting TRBD2. Germline V gives CDR1 SQVTM, CDR2 ANQGSEA. With 5 bases clipped from V and 1 base from J, the junction kept 11 bases outside the gene matches. This CDR3 spans 17 amino acids. CDR3 sequence (DNA): TGCAGCGTTTCTACTAGCGGGGGTTCTATGGGCACAGATACGCAGTATTTT. This encodes CSVSTSGGSMGTDTQYF.

The rearrangement links TRBV6-5 to TRBJ2-3; the D gene is possibly TRBD2 (7 bases). The CDR3 sequence is 14 residues long. Germline CDR1 is MNHEY and CDR2 is SVGAGI. V gave up 5 bases and J gave up 5 bases, with 14 bases separating them. The CDR3 sequence: CASSQGGGRDTQYF. CDR3 bases: TGTGCCAGCAGTCAGGGCGGGGGCCGAGATACGCAGTATTTT.

The chain has TRBV7-2 and TRBJ2-7; a possible D gene is TRBD1 (5 bases). Germline loops: CDR1 SGHTA, CDR2 FQGNSA. V was cut by 0 bases and J by 4 bases, with 7 bases left in between. CDR3 length equals 13 residues. CDR3 loop: CASSLAGQYEQYF. The CDR3 DNA sequence: TGTGCCAGCAGCTTAGCGGGGCAATACGAGCAGTACTTC. Full variable domain (remainder filled in from reference TRBV7-2 and TRBJ2-7): GAGVSQSPSNKVTEKGKDVELRCDPISGHTALYWYRQSLGQGLEFLIYFQGNSAPDKSGLPSDRFSAERTGGSVSTLTIQRTQQEDSAVYLCASSLAGQYEQYFGPGTRLTVT.

The rearrangement links TRBV9 to TRBJ2-1; TRBD2 matches at 8 bases. The junction had 4 bases not matched to a gene; V was cut back by 1 base and J by 7 bases. CDR1 is SGDLS and CDR2 is YYNGEE in the germline V gene. CDR3 length equals 14 residues. CDR3 in DNA: TGTGCCAGCAGCGTACTAGCGGGTCATAATGAGCAGTTCTTC. Its protein product is CASSVLAGHNEQFF. Complete variable domain (other parts from reference TRBV9 and TRBJ2-1): DSGVTQTPKHLITATGQRVTLRCSPRSGDLSVYWYQQSLDQGLQFLIQYYNGEERAKGNILERFSAQQFPDLHSELNLSSLELGDSALYFCASSVLAGHNEQFFGPGTRLTVL.

The rearrangement uses TRBV10-3 and TRBJ2-2; 9 nucleotides agree with TRBD2. Trimming removed 8 bases from V and 2 bases from J; junction bases left unmatched: 3. The CDR3 extends over 14 amino acids. Germline V gene sequence: CDR1 ENHRY, CDR2 SYGVKD. The CDR3 DNA follows: TGTGCCATCGCGGGGGGGCGTAACACCGGGGAGCTGTTTTTT. The encoded protein is CAIAGGRNTGELFF.

J is TRBJ2-6 and V is TRBV28; tentatively, D is TRBD1 (6 bases). This CDR3 comprises 17 residues. V lost 3 bases to trimming and J lost 2 bases, with 14 bases between them. From germline, CDR1 is MDHEN and CDR2 SYDVKM. DNA for the CDR3: TGTGCCAGCAGTTTGTCGGACAGCTCTACTGGGGCCAACGTCCTGACTTTC. Amino acid sequence: CASSLSDSSTGANVLTF.

The gene calls are TRBV29-1 and TRBJ1-1; no clear D gene. The V gene's germline CDR1 is SQVTM and CDR2 ANQGSEA. V gave up 7 bases and J gave up 1 base, with 4 bases separating them. The CDR3 contains 10 residues. The CDR3 spells CSAQNTEAFF. In nucleotides, the CDR3 is TGCAGCGCTCAGAACACTGAAGCTTTCTTT.